Given below is one T cell receptor (beta chain) in context. There is no known antigen for this receptor. Base qualities are missing; no much larger clone stands one base away. V sheds 2 bases and J sheds 1 base, leaving 2 bases between their ends. From cysteine to phenylalanine, the CDR3 is 12 amino acids long. Just CDR3 DNA is preserved here, 36 bases in frame from base 1. As encoded in the germline V gene, CDR1 is MRHNA while CDR2 is SNTAGT. The sample's time point label, in plain terms: baseline before first vaccination. Samples from vaccinated people were obtained from the UK trials COV001 and COV002, which included a single-blind randomized controlled phase 2/3 trial of AZD1222 (ChAdOx1 nCoV-19) in healthy adults. For TCRbeta chain sequencing, PBMC samples from trial participants were taken at day 0 and at day 28 after the second dose. This specimen comes from a study of T cell responses to AZD1222 COVID-19 vaccine listed by TCRdb under 2021. A note on the overall study: AZD1222 recipients given second doses at about 4 weeks or at about 12 weeks were pooled, since spike-specific TCR depth and breadth were not found to differ between the two schedules. Enrollment into the trials was organized by age into subgroups of 18-55, 56-69 and 70-plus years, and those subgroups contained approximately 160, 26 and 62 TCR-sequenced participants, respectively. TCR sequencing was performed for 230 to 250 trial participants, of whom 207 were given two doses of AZD1222 and around 25 were given two doses of MenACWY control vaccine. The investigation overall reported the following: Conclusions about previously exposed vaccinees are limited because only a handful of AZD1222 recipients were SARS-CoV-2 seropositive at baseline. Participants were mostly white British, with more females than males. The authors suggested clonal diversity may have been underestimated. The vaccine-associated CD4 TCRs covered the entire spike protein, and the dominant responses fell in regions 160-218 and 743-854. After two AZD1222 doses, spike-specific TCR breadth and depth were significantly higher than at day 0 and than in MenACWY recipients. No day 14 peak-response samples were available, so repertoires were characterized only after the peak T cell response. In the small 56-69-year group, the increase in depth fell short of significance, most likely because of low power. Epitopes outside the regions mutated in the B.1.351 and B.1.1.7 variants were reportedly recognized by nearly half of the unique spike-specific TCRs.

The CDR3 regions of human TCRbeta chains were subjected to immunosequencing. In the authors' own workflow: TCRs in the repertoires were matched against a reference library of SARS-CoV-2-specific TCRs that had been generated with the MIRA antigen-specificity platform. Breadth was defined as the fraction of unique TCRs that were SARS-CoV-2-associated, and depth was defined as the fraction of total T cells that were SARS-CoV-2-associated. Using the MIRA data, each spike-specific TCR was mapped to the spike region that the TCR reacts to and placed in a CD4 or CD8 class. Log10-transformed breadth and depth values were compared by one-way ANOVA with Sidak's multiple comparisons tests. Not all clones reach the TCRdb copy of this immuneACCESS table, which keeps in-frame sequences only. Checked studies attribute under half of the gap to unresolved V genes and leave the rest unexplained. Clone size and the V and J calls come from that table; the DNA yielded D and trimming. This sample holds about 140,000 clones; 80% to 95% were observed only once. In total, the top ten clones hold around 3% of the sample.

Sequences were derived from peripheral blood, sampled on day 0 of AZD1222 vaccination. The chain uses TRBV6-4 and TRBJ2-5; confidence is insufficient to name the D gene. The TCR originated in an adult in good health. CDR3 reads: CASSDSQETQYF. The DNA sequence is TGTGCCAGCAGTGACAGCCAAGAGACCCAGTACTTC.